Below, 15 T cell receptor beta chains from the same sample are listed, as sequenced in a study of T cell changes during pregnancy in multiple sclerosis (dated by TCRdb to the late 2010s). The library was generated by the immunoSEQ multiplex PCR assay. Not all clones reach the TCRdb copy of this immuneACCESS table, which keeps in-frame sequences only. Checked studies attribute under half of the gap to unresolved V genes and leave the rest unexplained. The sample table holds some 37,000 clones, of which 91% were seen once. Clones ranked in the top ten supply 12% of the sample. Sequenced material: CD8+ T cells from peripheral blood mononuclear cells, taken after pregnancy. The receptors stem from a female donor with multiple sclerosis, enrolled in a pregnancy study.

The chain couples TRBV16 to TRBJ1-4; 11 positions match TRBD1. The CDR3 extends over 14 amino acids. The germline V gene has CDR1 KGHSY and CDR2 FQNENV. After removal of 8 bases from V and 2 bases from J, the junction contained 1 base not matched to a gene. This chain's CDR3 is CASGQGATNEKLFF. DNA for the CDR3: TGTGCCAGCGGACAGGGGGCGACTAATGAAAAACTGTTTTTT.

Comment on this clone: The junction departs from germline at one end; a sequencing error may be responsible. The chain joins TRBV5-1 to TRBJ2-5, with 13 bases aligning to TRBD2. The V gene's germline CDR1 is SGHRS and CDR2 YFSETQ. The CDR3 has 14 residues. The CDR3 region has the DNA TGCGCCAGCAGCCCGACTGGACTAGCGGGAGAAACTGACTTC. This gives the protein CASSPTGLAGETDF.

The rearrangement links TRBV7-9 to TRBJ2-6; D call uncertain. This CDR3 is 19 amino acids long. Germline assignment: CDR1 SEHNR and CDR2 FQNEAQ (reference sequence). V was trimmed by 5 bases and J by 0 bases, leaving 20 bases between them. CDR3 nucleotides: TGTGCCAGCAGCCGATCTCAGGCAGTGTCGTTCTCTGGGGCCAACGTCCTGACTTTC. It encodes CASSRSQAVSFSGANVLTF.

V and J are TRBV10-3 and TRBJ2-1, with a weak D call TRBD2 (6 bases). This CDR3 spans 15 amino acids. Germline V gene sequence: CDR1 ENHRY, CDR2 SYGVKD. The germline V and J ends were trimmed by 10 bases and 0 bases, with 16 bases remaining between them. The CDR3 reads CATRDSKDSYNEQFF. CDR3 bases: TGTGCCACCAGGGACTCGAAAGACTCCTACAATGAGCAGTTCTTC.

The rearrangement joins TRBV28 to TRBJ1-1, with D possibly being TRBD1 (5 bases). The CDR3 extends over 17 amino acids. V lost 5 bases, J lost 1 base, and 20 bases lay in between. Germline V gene data show CDR1 as MDHEN and CDR2 as SYDVKM. DNA for the CDR3: TGTGCCAGCAGTACTGAGGGTCGGGGGGTTGGGAACACTGAAGCTTTCTTT. Its translation is CASSTEGRGVGNTEAFF.

This chain uses TRBV7-9 with TRBJ2-1, with TRBD2 matching over 8 bases. There are 15 residues in the CDR3. The V segment lost 5 bases and the J segment 6 bases; nucleotides outside the gene matches: 9. Germline CDR1 SEHNR, CDR2 FQNEAQ (reference sequence). In DNA, the CDR3 is TGTGCCAGCAGCCCCAAAGCGGGGGCTACCAATGAGCAGTTCTTC. It specifies CASSPKAGATNEQFF.

A single count supports this clone. The V and J genes are TRBV14 and TRBJ1-3; D unresolved. The CDR3 covers 12 residues. Per the germline V gene, CDR1 is SGHDN and CDR2 is FVKESK. Trimming took off 0 bases at V and 9 bases at J, with 6 bases between the two ends. For the CDR3, the DNA is TGTGCCAGCAGCCAAGATAGAGTCACCATATATTTT. Translation gives CASSQDRVTIYF.

This rearrangement joins TRBV6-1 to TRBJ2-2; 8 bases align to TRBD1. Germline V gene sequence: CDR1 MNHNS, CDR2 SASEGT. The trim removed 9 bases at V and 7 bases at J, leaving 7 bases unmatched. This CDR3 has 13 amino acids. The CDR3 coding sequence is TGTGCCAGATACAGGGGGGCAAACGGGGAGCTGTTTTTT. Residues: CARYRGANGELFF.

The V and J genes are TRBV27 and TRBJ1-2, with D possibly matching TRBD1 (6 bases). CDR1 is MNHEY and CDR2 is SMNVEV in the germline V gene (reference sequence). This CDR3 is built from 14 residues. V gave up 0 bases and J gave up 8 bases, with 13 bases separating them. Written as DNA, the CDR3 is TGTGCCAGCAGTTTATCTCGGGGGGCGAGCGGCTACACCTTC. Translating it yields CASSLSRGASGYTF.

The V gene is TRBV7-9, the J gene TRBJ2-1; no firm D call. The germline V gene has CDR1 SEHNR and CDR2 FQNEAQ (reference sequence). This CDR3 has 11 residues. The germline V and J ends were trimmed by 3 bases and 9 bases, with 6 bases remaining between them. CDR3 nucleotides: TGTGCCAGCAGCTTTAGTCTTGAGCAGTTCTTC. Amino acid sequence: CASSFSLEQFF.

For the CDR3, the DNA is TGTGCCAGCAGCTTATCGCCCGCAGGGTTCACTGAAGCTTTCTTT. Protein: CASSLSPAGFTEAFF. The chain is built from TRBV13 and TRBJ1-1, with D tentatively TRBD1 (5 bases). The CDR3 consists of 15 residues. CDR1 and CDR2 from the germline V gene are PRHDT and FYEKMQ (reference sequence). Trimming cost V 2 bases and J 4 bases, with 14 bases left between them.

J is TRBJ1-5 and V is TRBV5-5, with D possibly TRBD1 on 5 matching bases. V lost 4 bases and J lost 3, with 11 bases in between. The CDR3 runs 14 residues. The germline V gene encodes CDR1 SGHKS and CDR2 YYEKEE (reference sequence). CDR3 sequence (DNA): TGTGCCAGCAGCATAGACAGTCCCAATCAGCCCCAGCATTTT. Its protein product is CASSIDSPNQPQHF.

The V and J genes are TRBV7-2 and TRBJ2-2; 9 positions agree with TRBD2. CDR3 length: 18 amino acids. The germline gives CDR1 SGHTA, CDR2 FQGNSA. The junction had 8 bases not matched to a gene; V was cut back by 0 bases and J by 3 bases. CDR3 DNA sequence: TGTGCCAGCAGCTTAGCCTCTCGGCTAGCGGGGTACACCGGGGAGCTGTTTTTT. It is translated as CASSLASRLAGYTGELFF.

CDR3 DNA sequence: TGTGCCAGCAGCTTAGGTGGGAGAGGTTACGAGCAGTACTTC. Translating gives CASSLGGRGYEQYF. The chain joins TRBV7-9 to TRBJ2-7, with a tentative D call TRBD2 (5 bases). The CDR3 has 14 amino acids. The ends were cut back, 1 base at V and 4 bases at J, with 11 bases in the middle. CDR1 is SEHNR, CDR2 FQNEAQ, per germline (reference sequence).

The gene calls are TRBV6-1 and TRBJ1-4, with D perhaps matching TRBD1 (6 bases). This CDR3 is built from 15 residues. V lost 1 base and J 7 bases, leaving 13 bases between the germline ends. CDR1 MNHNS and CDR2 SASEGT come from the germline V gene. CDR3 coding DNA: TGTGCCAGCAGTGAAGGTGCGGGGGGCGGTGAAAAACTGTTTTTT. This translates into CASSEGAGGGEKLFF.